This T cell receptor beta chain was profiled in a study of cytomegalovirus exposure and HLA in healthy donors. Notes on the study in general: Listed as cytomegalovirus-associated were over 150 TCR beta chains.

Measured with immunoSEQ multiplex PCR; TCRdb has only the in-frame clones, and not every one. The sample has more than 250,000 clones, around 90% seen once; the top ten hold more than 0.9%. V shed 5 bases, J shed 7 bases, and the junction held 16 bases outside the gene matches. The CDR3 runs 17 residues. The V gene's germline CDR1 is SGDLS and CDR2 YYNGEE. About this clone itself: Its antigen is currently unknown.

The TCR was taken from a woman aged 25 to 39 in good health and CMV-seropositive. The gene calls are TRBV9 and TRBJ2-7; TRBD2 aligns across 12 bases. The sequenced material came from PBMCs. In DNA, the CDR3 is TGTGCCAGCAGGACCCGGACTAGCGGGACCATGGGGGGGGAGCAGTACTTC. Amino acid sequence: CASRTRTSGTMGGEQYF.